The clone carrying this TCR beta chain appeared once. Other DNA sequences in the same sample also yield this CDR3. The sample belongs to a study of control samples from healthy donors and cancer patients. Sequencing was performed with immunoSEQ multiplex PCR; in TCRdb, only in-frame clones are kept and a portion is missing. The top ten hold approximately 2.5% of the sample, which has some 120,000 clones, 93% seen once. Trimming left V 5 bases short and J 2 bases short, with 19 bases between. There are 18 residues in the CDR3. Germline-derived CDR1 and CDR2 are MNHNY and SVGAGI (reference sequence). The sequencing sample was made of blood. The sequence was obtained from a man aged 25 to 40 in good health. The chain has TRBV6-6 and TRBJ2-6; no reliable D call. This CDR3 reads CASSLRDGAGAGANVLTF. CDR3 nucleotides: TGTGCCAGCAGTCTCCGAGACGGCGCCGGCGCTGGGGCCAACGTCCTGACTTTC.